The clone carrying this T cell receptor (beta chain) has a handful of counts. This entry belongs to a study of early T cells in non-severe SARS-CoV-2 infection. TCRdb redid the calling of the 5' RACE reads with MiXCR, one entry per CDR3 protein. The table lists tens of thousands of distinct CDR3 sequences, over 10% of them singletons. Trimming removed 3 bases at V and 7 bases at J, with 16 bases between. CDR3 length: 14 residues. Germline V gives CDR1 MDHEN, CDR2 SYDVKM. The specimen was whole blood. This TCR was recovered from an adult who was a healthcare worker with PCR-confirmed SARS-CoV-2 infection or an uninfected control (not recorded which). This chain connects TRBV28 to TRBJ2-7; D is unresolved. CDR3 sequence: CASSLVSLSQEQYF. The CDR3 DNA follows: TGTGCCAGCAGTTTGGTTAGTCTATCCCAGGAGCAGTACTTC.